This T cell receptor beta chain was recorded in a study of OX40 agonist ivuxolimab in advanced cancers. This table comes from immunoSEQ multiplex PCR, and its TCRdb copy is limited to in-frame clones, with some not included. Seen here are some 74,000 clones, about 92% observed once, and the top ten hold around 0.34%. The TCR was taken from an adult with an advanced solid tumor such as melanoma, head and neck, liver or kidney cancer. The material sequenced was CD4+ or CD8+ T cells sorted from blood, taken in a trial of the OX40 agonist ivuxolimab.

The CDR3 DNA follows: TGCAGCGTTGTCGGGACGGATAGAGGCGAGCAGTACTTC. Protein: CSVVGTDRGEQYF. The gene calls are TRBV29-1 and TRBJ2-7; D is tentatively TRBD1 or TRBD2 (5 bases each). Trimming removed 4 bases from V and 6 bases from J, with 16 bases in between. The CDR3 has 13 residues. The V gene's germline CDR1 is SQVTM and CDR2 ANQGSEA.